This TCR beta chain was obtained from a study of beta chain features in type 1 diabetes. General study results and limits: Compared with healthy donors, patients appeared to share more similar naive, central memory and regulatory TCRB repertoires. Significant though moderate, a shortening of TCRB CDR3s appeared in all four CD4+ subsets of Type 1 diabetes patients. Shorter templates might be favored by PCR, and equally so in patients and in controls. An over-representation of cells with high TCR expression could result from cDNA sequencing.

TCRB transcripts that were expressed got sequenced, as all of the isolated RNA had been reverse transcribed. The repertoire was sequenced with immunoSEQ multiplex PCR; TCRdb's copy has only in-frame clones and lacks some. Seen here are 300,000 or so clones, around 9.3% observed once, and the top ten hold 1%. Cell sorting via CD45RO/CCR7/CD25/CD127/CD95/CD27 was performed to obtain CD4+ naive, central memory, regulatory and stem cell-like memory cells. This clone was seen more than once but under ten times. Its antigen remains unknown. V was pared by 1 base and J by 7 bases, with 10 bases between. Germline V gene lookup returns CDR1 SGHDN and CDR2 FVKESK. The CDR3 contains 13 residues.

This TCR was sampled from a man aged 25 to 45 with type 1 diabetes. This sequence joins TRBV14 and TRBJ2-5; D remains unclear. The sample taken for sequencing was central memory CD4+ T cells from blood. For the CDR3, the DNA is TGTGCCAGCAGCCAAGTGGCGTGGGCGACCCAGTACTTC. It yields the protein CASSQVAWATQYF. Full variable domain (rest looked up from reference TRBV14 and TRBJ2-5): EAGVTQFPSHSVIEKGQTVTLRCDPISGHDNLYWYRRVMGKEIKFLLHFVKESKQDESGMPNNRFLAERTGGTYSTLKVQPAELEDSGVYFCASSQVAWATQYFGPGTRLLVL.